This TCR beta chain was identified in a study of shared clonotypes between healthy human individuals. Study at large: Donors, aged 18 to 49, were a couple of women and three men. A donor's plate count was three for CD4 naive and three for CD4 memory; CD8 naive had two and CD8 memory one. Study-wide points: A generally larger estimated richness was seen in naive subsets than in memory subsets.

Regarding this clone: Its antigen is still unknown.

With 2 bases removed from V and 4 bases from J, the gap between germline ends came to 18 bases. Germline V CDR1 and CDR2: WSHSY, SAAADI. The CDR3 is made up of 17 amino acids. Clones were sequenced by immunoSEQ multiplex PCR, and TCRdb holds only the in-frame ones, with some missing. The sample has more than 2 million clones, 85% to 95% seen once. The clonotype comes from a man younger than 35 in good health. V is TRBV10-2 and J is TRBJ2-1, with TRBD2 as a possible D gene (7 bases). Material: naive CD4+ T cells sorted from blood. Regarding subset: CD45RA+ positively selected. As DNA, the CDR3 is TGCGCCAGCAGTGAGGTTAGAAGGGGGGGCGCTTACAATGAGCAGTTCTTC. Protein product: CASSEVRRGGAYNEQFF.